This T cell receptor beta chain emerged from a study of blood T cell repertoires in COVID-19. Study as a whole: From the United States, Italy and Spain came samples of acute and convalescent COVID-19.

In the original analysis: Estimation of nucleated cell counts was performed using reference gene primer amplification. The assay was immunoSEQ multiplex PCR, and TCRdb's table has in-frame clones only and misses some. The DNA was the basis for D and trimming; V, J and clone size are from that table. The repertoire has about 110,000 clones, 81% of them found once; the top ten carry roughly 1.6%. There are 14 residues in the CDR3. Germline CDR1 is SGHAT and CDR2 is FQNNGV. The V end lost 3 bases, the J end lost 2 bases, and 7 bases lay between the germline ends. This rearrangement joins TRBV11-2 to TRBJ2-2, with D perhaps TRBD2 (5 bases). This clonotype was sampled from a man between 50 and 59 years old with acute or convalescent COVID-19. Sample: peripheral blood. The CDR3 protein is CASSFSSNTGELFF. Here the CDR3 DNA reads TGTGCCAGCAGCTTCTCTAGCAACACCGGGGAGCTGTTTTTT.